The rows below give T cell receptor beta chains drawn from one sample of a study of T cells in Graves' hyperthyroidism and ophthalmopathy. TCRdb called the multiplex PCR reads again in MiXCR, with one record for every CDR3 protein. Here the sample spans about half a million distinct CDR3 sequences, 16% being singletons. Material for sequencing was blood. These receptors were collected from a woman in her 30s with Graves' ophthalmopathy. Both conserved end residues are part of each CDR3. D genes are given only for firm matches. The size of a clone is reported for some rows only, either as once, few or many, or as a class for expanded clones.

cdr3_nt cdr3_aa j_call v_call d_call clone_size
TGTGCCAGTGGTTGGGTGGAGGACGGCGCCTCTGGGGCCAACGTCCTGACTTTC CASGWVEDGASGANVLTF TRBJ2-6 TRBV12-3/TRBV12-4 . few
TGTGCCAGCAGCTTTGCAGGAGGGAGGGGTCAGCCCCAGCATTTT CASSFAGGRGQPQHF TRBJ1-5 TRBV7-9 . few
TGTGCCAGCAGTTTCCCCCCGACAGGGGTTGGGGAGCTGTTTTTT CASSFPPTGVGELFF TRBJ2-2 TRBV28 TRBD1 few
TGTGCCAGCAGCGGGACAGGGGGCGACACCGGGGAGCTGTTTTTT CASSGTGGDTGELFF TRBJ2-2 TRBV6-1 TRBD1 .
TGTGCCAGCAGCTCCATACTCCATGGGGAGCAGTACTTC CASSSILHGEQYF TRBJ2-7 TRBV7-2 . many
TGTGCCAGCAGCAAGGGGGTTATGACAGTAAACACTGAAGCTTTCTTT CASSKGVMTVNTEAFF TRBJ1-1 TRBV11-2 . many
TGTGCCAGCAGCCCTCCCCCGGGCGGTTACTACGAGCAGTACTTC CASSPPPGGYYEQYF TRBJ2-7 TRBV11-2 . .
TGTGCCAGCAGTCTGACAGGGATGGGCTATGCAACTAATGAAAAACTGTTTTTT CASSLTGMGYATNEKLFF TRBJ1-4 TRBV27 TRBD1 .
TGTGCCAGCAGCACATATGGCCAGCCCCAGCATTTT CASSTYGQPQHF TRBJ1-5 TRBV28 . few
TGCGCCAGCAGCCGAGGGCAGGGGGAATACAATGAGCAGTTCTTC CASSRGQGEYNEQFF TRBJ2-1 TRBV4-1 TRBD1 .
TGTGCCTGGAGGGATAACTATGGCTACACCTTC CAWRDNYGYTF TRBJ1-2 TRBV30 . .
TGTGCCAGCAGTAAAACGACAGGGCCGGCCGGGGAGCTGTTTTTT CASSKTTGPAGELFF TRBJ2-2 TRBV12-3/TRBV12-4 TRBD1 .
TGTGCCAGCAGTTTATGGAAGGAGACCCAGTACTTC CASSLWKETQYF TRBJ2-5 TRBV28 . .
TGTGCCAGCAGTACCTTGGACGCTAGCGGGATCTCGAATGAGCAGTTCTTC CASSTLDASGISNEQFF TRBJ2-1 TRBV6-1 TRBD2 few
TGTGCCAGCAGGACAGGGGTTTTAGGGGAGCTGTTTTTT CASRTGVLGELFF TRBJ2-2 TRBV6-1 TRBD1 few
TGCAGTGCCACCTCTGGCCAGACCTCAAGAAATGAGCAGTTCTTC CSATSGQTSRNEQFF TRBJ2-1 TRBV20-1 . many
TGTGCCAGCAGCTTAACCGTAATAGCCAAAAACATTCAGTACTTC CASSLTVIAKNIQYF TRBJ2-4 TRBV7-2 . many
TGTGCCAGCAGTTTTAGGGCAGCTTACAATGAGCAGTTCTTC CASSFRAAYNEQFF TRBJ2-1 TRBV12-3/TRBV12-4 . many
TGTGCCAGCAGCTTCCAACTAGCGGGAGCCTCCGGGGAGCTGTTTTTT CASSFQLAGASGELFF TRBJ2-2 TRBV9 TRBD2 few
TGTGCCAGCAGTTTTCCCCCGACGGGCTCTGGGGCCAACGTCCTGACTTTC CASSFPPTGSGANVLTF TRBJ2-6 TRBV28 . .
TGCGCCAGCAGCTGGGACGAAGGGGTAGATAGTGAGCAGTTCTTC CASSWDEGVDSEQFF TRBJ2-1 TRBV5-1 . .
TGCAGTGCTAGTACCACAGGGGGCACCTACGAGCAGTACTTC CSASTTGGTYEQYF TRBJ2-7 TRBV20-1 TRBD1 many
TGTGCCACCAGCAGAGATTTGCCCGGGGAGCTGTTTTTT CATSRDLPGELFF TRBJ2-2 TRBV15 . few
TGTGCCAGCAGCGTCGGAGGGGGGAACTCCTACGAGCAGTACTTC CASSVGGGNSYEQYF TRBJ2-7 TRBV9 . .
TGTGCCAGCAGGAAAGAAGGGCGTGTAGGGCCCCAGCATTTT CASRKEGRVGPQHF TRBJ1-5 TRBV6-1 . many
TGCAGTGCTCCTCGGGCCAGCGGGAGTGCAACAGATACGCAGTATTTT CSAPRASGSATDTQYF TRBJ2-3 TRBV20-1 TRBD2 many
TGTGCCAGTACCAGGGGGGACTACAATGAGCAGTTCTTC CASTRGDYNEQFF TRBJ2-1 TRBV19 . few
TGCAGCGTGGGGGGCCACCCGAACACTGAAGCTTTCTTT CSVGGHPNTEAFF TRBJ1-1 TRBV29-1 . .
TGTGCCAGCAGGTTCACGGACGCCACCGGGGAGCTGTTTTTT CASRFTDATGELFF TRBJ2-2 TRBV28 . .
TGTGCCAGCAGCGTAAGAGGGTTTGAAGAGACCCAGTACTTC CASSVRGFEETQYF TRBJ2-5 TRBV9 . .
TGTGCCAGCAGCGTAGCACAGGCCAATTCACCCCTCCACTTT CASSVAQANSPLHF TRBJ1-6 TRBV9 . few
TGTGCCAGCAGTGAAGACGGGAGCTCCTACGAGCAGTACTTC CASSEDGSSYEQYF TRBJ2-7 TRBV2 . many
TGTGCCAGCAGTGGCGATGGGACAGGGATATTCGGCACTGAAGCTTTCTTT CASSGDGTGIFGTEAFF TRBJ1-1 TRBV2 TRBD1 few
TGCAGTGCTAGAGGGGTCGGACTCTCCTACGAGCAGTACTTC CSARGVGLSYEQYF TRBJ2-7 TRBV20-1 . .
TGCAGTGCTTTCACAGGGGGCGTCTATGGCTACACCTTC CSAFTGGVYGYTF TRBJ1-2 TRBV20-1 TRBD1 few
TGTGCCAGCAGCTTGAGGGCAGATACGCAGTATTTT CASSLRADTQYF TRBJ2-3 TRBV7-2 . many
TGTGCCAGCGGTGGGACAGAGAACACCGGGGAGCTGTTTTTT CASGGTENTGELFF TRBJ2-2 TRBV28 TRBD1 many
TGCGCCAGCAGCCCCTACAGGGGAACCACCACAGATACGCAGTATTTT CASSPYRGTTTDTQYF TRBJ2-3 TRBV5-1 TRBD1 .
TGTGCCAGTAGTATAGAAGGGTGGCAGGGAACAATCGGGGACACCGGGGAGCTGTTTTTT CASSIEGWQGTIGDTGELFF TRBJ2-2 TRBV19 . many
TGCAGTGCTTCAGGGACTTTTAACAATGAGCAGTTCTTC CSASGTFNNEQFF TRBJ2-1 TRBV20-1 . many
TGTGCCACCAGCCCGGGACTAGCGGGAGGGCCTTATTACGAGCAGTACTTC CATSPGLAGGPYYEQYF TRBJ2-7 TRBV24-1 TRBD2 many
TGTGCCAGCAGTTTCCGGGACAGGGGTTTAACCGGGGAGCTGTTTTTT CASSFRDRGLTGELFF TRBJ2-2 TRBV28 TRBD1 many
TGTGCCAGCAGCCTAGGGTCCAACCCTGAAGCTTTCTTT CASSLGSNPEAFF TRBJ1-1 TRBV28 . many
TGTGCCAGCAGACTGGGGGTACCAGGGTCAGATACGCAGTATTTT CASRLGVPGSDTQYF TRBJ2-3 TRBV6-4 . few
TGCGCCAGCAGCGCCCGGGACAGGGCTACGTGGACTGAAGCTTTCTTT CASSARDRATWTEAFF TRBJ1-1 TRBV4-3 TRBD1 .
TGTGCCAGCAGCTCCGACGGGGCCTTAGGTGAAAAACTGTTTTTT CASSSDGALGEKLFF TRBJ1-4 TRBV13 . .
TGTGCCAGCAGCCAAGGTAGGAACGTTTACGAGCAGTACTTC CASSQGRNVYEQYF TRBJ2-7 TRBV14 . .
TGTGCCAGCAGCTTCTTGGGCATTTGGTTGGGGGTAGGGACCTCCTACAATGAGCAGTTCTTC CASSFLGIWLGVGTSYNEQFF TRBJ2-1 TRBV28 . few
TGTGCCAGCAGCCCTACGGGGGGATGGAAGACCCAGTACTTC CASSPTGGWKTQYF TRBJ2-5 TRBV7-3 TRBD2 many
TGTGCCATCAGTGTAACAGGACTAGCGGGAGGGGGGGAAGAAAATGAGCAGTTCTTC CAISVTGLAGGGEENEQFF TRBJ2-1 TRBV10-3 TRBD2 .
TGTGCCAGCAGTTATGGGGGAGCTTATGGCTACACCTTC CASSYGGAYGYTF TRBJ1-2 TRBV27 . few
TGTGCCAGCAGGAGCCTCAGGGGGCGAACAGATACGCAGTATTTT CASRSLRGRTDTQYF TRBJ2-3 TRBV6-1 TRBD1 .
TGTGCCAGCAGCATCGGGGACATAGAGCAGTTCTTC CASSIGDIEQFF TRBJ2-1 TRBV5-5 . .
TGTGCCAGCAAGGTTAGGGGACAGGAGAACACTGAAGCTTTCTTT CASKVRGQENTEAFF TRBJ1-1 TRBV3-1 TRBD1 many